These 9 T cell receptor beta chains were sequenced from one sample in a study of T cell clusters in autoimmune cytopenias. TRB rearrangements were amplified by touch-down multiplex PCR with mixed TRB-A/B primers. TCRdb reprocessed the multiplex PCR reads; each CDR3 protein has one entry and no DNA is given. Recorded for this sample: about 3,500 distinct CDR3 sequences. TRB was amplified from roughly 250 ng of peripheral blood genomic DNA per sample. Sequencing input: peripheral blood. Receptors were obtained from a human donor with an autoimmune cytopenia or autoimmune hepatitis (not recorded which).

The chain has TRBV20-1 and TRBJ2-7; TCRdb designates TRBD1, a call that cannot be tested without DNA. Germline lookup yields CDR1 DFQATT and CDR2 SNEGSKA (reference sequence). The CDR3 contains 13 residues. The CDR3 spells CSARDRRDYEQYF.

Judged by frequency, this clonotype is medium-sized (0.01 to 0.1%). The CDR3: CASSYQDRVGNYGYTF. The gene calls are TRBV6-5 and TRBJ1-2; with no DNA, the TCRdb D assignment of TRBD1 cannot be verified. The CDR3 runs 16 residues. Germline CDR1 MNHEY, CDR2 SVGAGI.

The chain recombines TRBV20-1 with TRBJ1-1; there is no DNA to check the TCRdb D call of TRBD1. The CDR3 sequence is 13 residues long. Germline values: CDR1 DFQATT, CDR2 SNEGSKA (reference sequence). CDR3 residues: CSATLTGETEAFF.

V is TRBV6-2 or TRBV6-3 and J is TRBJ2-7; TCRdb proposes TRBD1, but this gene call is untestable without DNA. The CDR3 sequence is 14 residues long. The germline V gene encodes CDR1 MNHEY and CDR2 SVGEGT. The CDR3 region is CASSYAGGDLEQYF.

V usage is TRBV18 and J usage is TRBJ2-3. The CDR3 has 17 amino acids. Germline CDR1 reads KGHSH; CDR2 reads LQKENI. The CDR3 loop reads CASSPPVGGAGTDTQYF. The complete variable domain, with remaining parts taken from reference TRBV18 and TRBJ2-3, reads NAGVMQNPRHLVRRRGQEARLRCSPMKGHSHVYWYRQLPEEGLKFMVYLQKENIIDESGMPKERFSAEFPKEGPSILRIQQVVRGDSAAYFCASSPPVGGAGTDTQYFGPGTRLTVL.

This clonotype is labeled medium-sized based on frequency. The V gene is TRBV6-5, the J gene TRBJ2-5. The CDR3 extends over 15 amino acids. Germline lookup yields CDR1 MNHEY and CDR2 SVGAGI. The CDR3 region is CASSYFPDIQETQYF.

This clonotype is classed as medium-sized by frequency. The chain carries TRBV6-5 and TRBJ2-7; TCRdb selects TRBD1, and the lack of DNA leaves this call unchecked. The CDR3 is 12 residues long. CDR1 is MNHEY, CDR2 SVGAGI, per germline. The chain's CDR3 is CASRQGTYEQYF.

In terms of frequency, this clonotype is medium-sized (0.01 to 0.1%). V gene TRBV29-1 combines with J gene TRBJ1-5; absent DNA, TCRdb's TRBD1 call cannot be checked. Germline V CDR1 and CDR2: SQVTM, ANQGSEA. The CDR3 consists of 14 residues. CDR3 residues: CSVTLEGGNQPQHF. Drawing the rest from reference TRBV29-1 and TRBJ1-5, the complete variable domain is SAVISQKPSRDICQRGTSLTIQCQVDSQVTMMFWYRQQPGQSLTLIATANQGSEATYESGFVIDKFPISRPNLTFSTLTVSNMSPEDSSIYLCSVTLEGGNQPQHFGDGTRLSIL.

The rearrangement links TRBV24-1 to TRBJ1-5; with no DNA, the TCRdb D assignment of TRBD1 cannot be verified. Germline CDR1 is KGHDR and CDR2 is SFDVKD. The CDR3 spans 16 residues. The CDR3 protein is CATSARGQGNNQPQHF.